This T cell receptor beta chain was recovered during a study of regulatory T cells in long-lasting Graves disease. The wider study: Prior antithyroid drug treatment in newly diagnosed Graves' patients lasted under 3 months. Regarding the study as a whole: Favored gene segments in persistent disease were TRBV28, TRBJ1-2 and TRBJ2-5.

The sample's time point: newly diagnosed GD, antithyroid drugs for less than 3 months. After RNA was extracted from PBMCs, the TCR library was made from it. The authors built TCR beta libraries using iRepertoire HTBI primers and Arm-PCR of CDR3 regions. In TCRdb, the multiplex PCR reads were re-called with MiXCR into one record per CDR3 protein. The table records about 530,000 distinct CDR3 sequences, 15% to 20% of them present only once. Germline V gene lookup returns CDR1 KGHSH and CDR2 LQKENI. The trim removed 4 bases at V and 3 bases at J, leaving 3 bases unmatched. CDR3 size: 13 residues. There are a few counts of this clonotype. Its cognate antigen is unknown. The same data also went into a second study, on T cells in Graves' hyperthyroidism and ophthalmopathy. That work adds: With a duration under 2 months, the hyperthyroidism was newly diagnosed in patients aged 18 to 65. Patients with uncontrolled infections, other autoimmune diseases, pregnancy or lactation were excluded.

This specimen consisted of peripheral blood mononuclear cells (PBMCs), obtained at new diagnosis, from a patient treated with antithyroid drugs. The sequence derives from a woman aged 35-65 years with Graves disease. The chain recombines TRBV18 with TRBJ2-7, with 7 bases lining up with TRBD1. Here the CDR3 DNA reads TGTGCCAGCTCACTACGGACAGGCTACGAGCAGTACTTC. Translated, it gives CASSLRTGYEQYF. Complete variable domain (other parts from reference TRBV18 and TRBJ2-7): NAGVMQNPRHLVRRRGQEARLRCSPMKGHSHVYWYRQLPEEGLKFMVYLQKENIIDESGMPKERFSAEFPKEGPSILRIQQVVRGDSAAYFCASSLRTGYEQYFGPGTRLTVT.